The clone carrying this TCR beta chain was seen only a few times. As yet, its antigen is unknown. This entry is derived from a study of T-cell memory formation after mild COVID-19. Study as a whole: TCR clustering was largely donor specific.

Trimming removed 3 bases from V and 0 bases from J, with 12 bases in between. This CDR3 has 16 amino acids. Germline V gives CDR1 MNHEY, CDR2 SMNVEV (reference sequence). Notes on the study in general: There were some responding clones in pre-infection memory, which suggested that cross-reactive memory had joined. CD8+ contracting clones occupied EMRA, while CD4+ ones occupied mainly CM and EM.

5'RACE primed at constant segments yielded TCR alpha and TCR beta cDNA libraries bearing sample barcodes and UMIs. TCRdb recomputed calls from the 5' RACE reads with MiXCR, one row per CDR3 protein. The profile shows around 440,000 distinct CDR3 sequences, 18% of them singletons. The sequenced sample consisted of PBMCs or a T cell subset sorted from them (not recorded which). This rearrangement joins TRBV27 to TRBJ2-4; maybe TRBD2 (5 bases). This sequence originates from an adult woman who had mild COVID-19 (a few samples of this study predate the infection). Cell type and time point are not known. CDR3 amino acids: CASSFSGSLAKNIQYF. The CDR3 nucleotides are TGTGCCAGCAGTTTCTCGGGAAGTTTAGCCAAAAACATTCAGTACTTC.